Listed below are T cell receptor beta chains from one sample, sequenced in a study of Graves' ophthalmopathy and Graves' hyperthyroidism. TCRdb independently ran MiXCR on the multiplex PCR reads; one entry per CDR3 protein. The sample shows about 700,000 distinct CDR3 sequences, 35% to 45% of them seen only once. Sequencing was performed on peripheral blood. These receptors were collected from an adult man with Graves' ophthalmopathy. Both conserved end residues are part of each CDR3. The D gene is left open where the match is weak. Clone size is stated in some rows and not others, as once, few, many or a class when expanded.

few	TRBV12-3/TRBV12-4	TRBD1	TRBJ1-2	TGTGCCAGCAGTCCTCCGGGACAGGGAGGAAATGGCTACACCTTC	CASSPPGQGGNGYTF
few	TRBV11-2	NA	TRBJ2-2	TGTGCCAGCAGTCCGCCTTGGGGGGAGCACACCGGGGAGCTGTTTTTT	CASSPPWGEHTGELFF
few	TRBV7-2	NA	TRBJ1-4	TGTGCCAGCAGCTTAGCCGAGCAGGGAGGAGAAAAACTGTTTTTT	CASSLAEQGGEKLFF
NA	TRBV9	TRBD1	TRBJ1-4	TGTGCCAGCAGGTACTCGGGACAGGGACATGAAAAACTGTTTTTT	CASRYSGQGHEKLFF
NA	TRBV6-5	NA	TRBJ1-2	TGTGCCTCTTCCGCCCCGGGACGGACCCCTGGGGGCTACACCTTC	CASSAPGRTPGGYTF
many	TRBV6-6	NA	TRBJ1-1	TGTGCCAGCAGTTACCCAGGGGACACTGAAGCTTTCTTT	CASSYPGDTEAFF
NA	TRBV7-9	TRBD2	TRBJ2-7	TGCGCCAGCAGCTTAGCGGGAAGTCCAGTCGGGCAGTACTTC	CASSLAGSPVGQYF
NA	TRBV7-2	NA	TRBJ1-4	TGTGCCAGCAGACCACCGCCGGGAAAACTGTTTTTT	CASRPPPGKLFF
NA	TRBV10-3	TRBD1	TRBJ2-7	TGTGCCAGCAGAAACAGGGGATACGAGCAGTACTTC	CASRNRGYEQYF
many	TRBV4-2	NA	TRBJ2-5	TGTGCCAGCAGCCCCCGAGAGGCCGGACGTATAGAGACCCAGTACTTC	CASSPREAGRIETQYF
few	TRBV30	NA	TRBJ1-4	TGTGCCTGGAGTGGTGGAACTAATGAAAAACTGTTTTTT	CAWSGGTNEKLFF
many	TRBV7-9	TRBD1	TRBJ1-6	TGTGCCAGCAGCTCTGACAGGGCCTATAATTCACCCCTCCACTTT	CASSSDRAYNSPLHF
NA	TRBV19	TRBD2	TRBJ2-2	TGTGCCAGTAGCCCCGGGACTAGCGGAAAGAACACCGGGGAGCTGTTTTTT	CASSPGTSGKNTGELFF
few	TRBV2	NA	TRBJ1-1	TGTGCCAGCAGTTCCCATCAACCGGGGAACACTGAAGCTTTCTTT	CASSSHQPGNTEAFF